These 21 T cell receptor beta chains came from one sample sequenced in a study of blood T cell repertoires in COVID-19. Clones were read by immunoSEQ multiplex PCR, and TCRdb kept only the in-frame ones, dropping some. The sample includes fewer than 120,000 clones, roughly four fifths of them seen just once. Material: peripheral blood. The receptors originated from a woman aged 60 to 75 with acute or convalescent COVID-19.

The chain is built from TRBV4-3 and TRBJ1-6, with no clear D. Germline loops: CDR1 LGHNA, CDR2 YSLEER. CDR3 length: 15 amino acids. V was trimmed by 0 bases and J by 9 bases, leaving 12 bases between them. This CDR3 is CASSQEEGKGSPLHF. DNA of the CDR3: TGCGCCAGCAGCCAAGAGGAGGGCAAGGGTTCACCCCTCCACTTT.

This clone was found a few times. The V and J genes are TRBV11-2 and TRBJ1-1; D might be TRBD1 (5 bases). Germline assignment: CDR1 SGHAT and CDR2 FQNNGV. The V and J ends lost 1 base and 5 bases respectively, with 8 bases between them. This CDR3 is 13 amino acids long. The CDR3 coding sequence is TGTGCCAGCAGCTTAGGGGGGGTTACTGAAGCTTTCTTT. As protein: CASSLGGVTEAFF.

The chain employs TRBV29-1 and TRBJ1-5; the D gene is possibly TRBD1 (5 bases). V lost 4 bases and J 3 bases, leaving 10 bases between the germline ends. Germline values: CDR1 SQVTM, CDR2 ANQGSEA. This CDR3 comprises 13 residues. As DNA, the CDR3 is TGCAGCGTTGGGGGCAGCTCCAATCAGCCCCAGCATTTT. Translating it yields CSVGGSSNQPQHF.

This chain links TRBV4-2 with TRBJ2-7; unclear D gene. V lost 0 bases to trimming and J lost 2 bases, with 5 bases between them. Germline CDR1 is LGHNA and CDR2 is YNFKEQ. The CDR3 is made up of 13 amino acids. The CDR3, as DNA: TGTGCCAGCAGCCAAGACATTGCCTACGAGCAGTACTTC. It specifies CASSQDIAYEQYF.

The gene calls are TRBV2 and TRBJ1-2, with TRBD1 matching 9 bases. The V segment lost 7 bases and the J segment 7 bases; nucleotides outside the gene matches: 7. CDR1 is SNHLY and CDR2 is FYNNEI in the germline V gene. The CDR3 runs to 13 residues. The CDR3: CASTRDRDFGYTF. CDR3 nucleotides: TGTGCCAGCACCAGGGACAGGGACTTTGGCTACACCTTC.

The rearrangement links TRBV6-5 to TRBJ1-4, with TRBD1 as a possible D gene (5 bases). Trimming removed 2 bases at V and 0 bases at J, with 10 bases between. The germline CDR1 and CDR2 sequences are MNHEY and SVGAGI. The CDR3 is made up of 16 amino acids. CDR3 sequence reads: CASSYDSLATNEKLFF. CDR3 DNA: TGTGCCAGCAGTTACGACAGCCTTGCAACTAATGAAAAACTGTTTTTT.

The chain links TRBV28 to TRBJ2-5; 10 nucleotides align to TRBD1. Germline lookup yields CDR1 MDHEN and CDR2 SYDVKM. The CDR3 is 15 residues long. The V gene end was trimmed by 5 bases and the J gene end by 4 bases; junction bases not matched to a gene: 7. CDR3 residues: CASSTLGQGPETQYF. CDR3 in DNA: TGTGCCAGCAGTACCCTGGGACAGGGGCCAGAGACCCAGTACTTC.

The gene calls are TRBV30 and TRBJ1-6; perhaps TRBD1 as D (5 bases). The CDR3 has 13 amino acids. Germline V CDR1 and CDR2: GTSNPN, SVGIG (reference sequence). Trimming shortened V by 2 bases and J by 6 bases, and 8 bases separated the two germline ends. CDR3 in DNA: TGTGCCTGGAGTCGGGGGATTAATTCACCCCTCCACTTT. It is translated as CAWSRGINSPLHF.

The CDR3 is CASSSSRDRVAKNIQYF. DNA for the CDR3: TGTGCCAGCAGTTCCTCGAGGGACAGGGTTGCCAAAAACATTCAGTACTTC. This sequence joins TRBV28 and TRBJ2-4; 9 bases align to TRBD1. With 4 bases clipped from V and 1 base from J, the junction kept 8 bases outside the gene matches. Germline assignment: CDR1 MDHEN and CDR2 SYDVKM. The CDR3 contains 17 residues. Filled out from reference TRBV28 and TRBJ2-4, the complete variable domain reads DVKVTQSSRYLVKRTGEKVFLECVQDMDHENMFWYRQDPGLGLRLIYFSYDVKMKEKGDIPEGYSVSREKKERFSLILESASTNQTSMYLCASSSSRDRVAKNIQYFGAGTRLSVL.

The genes are TRBV9 and TRBJ1-6; 7 nucleotides match TRBD1. Germline V gives CDR1 SGDLS, CDR2 YYNGEE. V was clipped by 0 bases and J by 7 bases; unmatched bases: 4. This CDR3 has 15 residues. The CDR3 reads CASSVEETGNSPLHF. The CDR3 DNA reads TGTGCCAGCAGCGTAGAGGAGACAGGGAATTCACCCCTCCACTTT.

Turning to this clone: This sample also contains other DNA sequences that code for the same CDR3. V and J are TRBV4-1 and TRBJ1-3; no firm D call. The CDR3 loop spans 15 amino acids. Germline V gives CDR1 MGHRA, CDR2 YSYEKL. The V end lost 1 base, the J end lost 4 bases, and 11 bases lay between the germline ends. CDR3 loop: CASSQGWTAGNTIYF. CDR3 in DNA: TGCGCCAGCAGCCAAGGTTGGACTGCAGGAAACACCATATATTTT.

This clone appeared a few times. The chain has TRBV28 and TRBJ1-4, with D unresolved. Trimming took off 1 base at V and 0 bases at J, with 9 bases between the two ends. CDR1 and CDR2 (germline): MDHEN, SYDVKM. There are 16 residues in the CDR3. DNA of the CDR3: TGTGCCAGCAGTTTATATCCGACTGCAACTAATGAAAAACTGTTTTTT. Translated: CASSLYPTATNEKLFF.

The rearrangement links TRBV5-1 to TRBJ2-4, with TRBD1 matching 8 bases. This CDR3 is built from 14 residues. Trimming cost V 5 bases and J 8 bases; bases outside gene matches: 9. CDR1 and CDR2 (germline): SGHRS, YFSETQ. The CDR3 loop is CASRDRARGDIQYF. As DNA, the CDR3 is TGCGCCAGCAGGGACAGGGCTCGGGGCGACATTCAGTACTTC.

This sequence joins TRBV7-9 and TRBJ1-6, with D possibly being TRBD1 (5 bases). V was pared by 4 bases and J by 9 bases, with 16 bases between. Per the germline V gene, CDR1 is SEHNR and CDR2 is FQNEAQ (reference sequence). The length of the CDR3 is 15 residues. The CDR3 sequence: CASSSMEGMGSPLHF. The CDR3 DNA sequence: TGTGCCAGCAGCTCAATGGAGGGGATGGGTTCACCCCTCCACTTT.

The chain is built from TRBV4-1 and TRBJ1-2, with TRBD1 matching over 10 bases. The germline V gene encodes CDR1 MGHRA and CDR2 YSYEKL. V lost 5 bases, J lost 7 bases, and 10 bases stayed unmatched. This CDR3 spans 15 amino acids. The CDR3 DNA sequence: TGCGCCAGCAGCTTCCGGGACAGGGGCGGGAGTGGCTACACCTTC. It is translated as CASSFRDRGGSGYTF.

This clone came up once. V and J are TRBV11-3 and TRBJ2-5; D remains unclear. V shed 4 bases and J shed 2 bases, with 11 bases lying between them. This CDR3 contains 14 residues. Per the germline V gene, CDR1 is SGHNT and CDR2 is YENEEA. The CDR3 sequence: CASSSSQEQETQYF. The CDR3 nucleotides read TGTGCCAGCAGCTCCTCACAAGAACAAGAGACCCAGTACTTC.

On this clone itself: A read error may produce the germline difference seen at one junction end. This chain connects TRBV4-2 to TRBJ1-2; D not resolved. The germline CDR1 and CDR2 sequences are LGHNA and YNFKEQ. This CDR3 is 13 amino acids long. The CDR3 bases are TGTGCCAGCAGCCAAGATCCCACTTGGGCTTGCCTTTTC. The encoded protein is CASSQDPTWACLF.

This clone has only one observation. This sequence joins TRBV19 and TRBJ2-3; D is undetermined. Germline CDR1 is LNHDA and CDR2 is SQIVND (reference sequence). This CDR3 region has 14 residues. V was cut by 9 bases and J by 6 bases, with 19 bases left in between. CDR3 DNA: TGTGCCAGCGTCTCGGTCCGATCGTCCGATACGCAGTATTTT. Amino acid sequence: CASVSVRSSDTQYF.

In this sample, this clone turned up once. For the CDR3, the DNA is TGTGCCACCAGTGATTTACCGGGGGACGAGCAGTACTTC. Its protein is CATSDLPGDEQYF. The chain carries TRBV24-1 and TRBJ2-7; D is possibly TRBD2 (6 bases). Trimming stripped 1 base from V and 5 bases from J, with 8 bases between. CDR3 length equals 13 residues. Germline V gene lookup returns CDR1 KGHDR and CDR2 SFDVKD.

This clone was detected a few times. This chain connects TRBV3-1 (or the pseudogene TRBV3-2) to TRBJ1-6; D might be TRBD1 (5 bases). This CDR3 has 15 residues. The V end lost 3 bases, the J end lost 9 bases, and 15 bases lay between the germline ends. In germline, CDR1 is LGHDT, CDR2 YNNKEL (reference sequence). The CDR3 region is CASSQSGTSLSPLHF. The CDR3, as DNA: TGTGCCAGCAGCCAGTCCGGGACTAGTCTTTCACCCCTCCACTTT.

The chain is built from TRBV2 and TRBJ1-2; D ambiguous. V lost 2 bases and J lost 4, with 11 bases in between. The CDR3 totals 14 residues. The germline V gene encodes CDR1 SNHLY and CDR2 FYNNEI. CDR3 bases: TGTGCCAGCAGTGAACAAACAGTCACCTATGGCTACACCTTC. This translates into CASSEQTVTYGYTF.